Below, one TCR beta chain is given with its context. No antigen is known for it. Method: immunoSEQ multiplex PCR; TCRdb's copy keeps in-frame clones and lacks some. The sample lists fewer than 150,000 clones, about 92% seen once, with approximately 5% in the top ten. This sample was included in a study of T cell responses to AZD1222 COVID-19 vaccine. The CDR3 spans 15 residues. Germline values: CDR1 LNHNV, CDR2 YYDKDF (reference sequence). V was cut by 0 bases and J by 0 bases, with 6 bases left in between. Findings of the study overall: Baseline serostatus was positive in only six or seven AZD1222 recipients. Clonal diversity may have been underestimated, and the donors were mostly white British, with more females than males.

The receptor comes from an adult who received the AZD1222 COVID-19 vaccine. The sequenced sample was peripheral blood, obtained 28 days after the second AZD1222 dose. This chain links TRBV15 with TRBJ1-3; D not certain. The CDR3 DNA sequence: TGTGCCACCAGCAGAGATTTGGTCTCTGGAAACACCATATATTTT. It specifies CATSRDLVSGNTIYF.